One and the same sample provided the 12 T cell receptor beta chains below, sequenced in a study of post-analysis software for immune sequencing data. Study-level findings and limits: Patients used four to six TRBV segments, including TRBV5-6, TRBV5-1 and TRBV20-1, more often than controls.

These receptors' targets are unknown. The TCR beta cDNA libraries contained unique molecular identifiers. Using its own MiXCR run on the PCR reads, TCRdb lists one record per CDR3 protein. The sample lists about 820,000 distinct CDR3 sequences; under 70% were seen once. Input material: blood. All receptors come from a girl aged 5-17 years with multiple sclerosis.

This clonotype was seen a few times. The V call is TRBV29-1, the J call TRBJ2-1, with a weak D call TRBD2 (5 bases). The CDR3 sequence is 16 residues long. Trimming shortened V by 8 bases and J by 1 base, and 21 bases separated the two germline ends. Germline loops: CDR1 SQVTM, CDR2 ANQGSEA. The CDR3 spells CSYQSTFRGSYNEQFF. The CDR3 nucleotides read TGCAGCTATCAATCGACCTTCCGAGGGTCCTACAATGAGCAGTTCTTC.

The CDR3 region is CASSGTANTGELFF. CDR3 nucleotides: TGTGCCAGCAGTGGGACGGCAAACACCGGGGAGCTGTTTTTT. The chain joins TRBV7-2 to TRBJ2-2; D is perhaps TRBD1 or TRBD2 (5 bases each). V shed 6 bases and J shed 2 bases, with 10 bases lying between them. The length of the CDR3 is 14 residues. The germline CDR1 and CDR2 sequences are SGHTA and FQGNSA.

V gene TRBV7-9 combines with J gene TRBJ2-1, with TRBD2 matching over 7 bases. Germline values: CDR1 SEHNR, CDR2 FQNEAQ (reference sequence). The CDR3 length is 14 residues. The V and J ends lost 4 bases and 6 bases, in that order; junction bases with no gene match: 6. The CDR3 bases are TGTGCCAGCAGCTGGGTTCGCGGGGGCAATGAGCAGTTCTTC. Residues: CASSWVRGGNEQFF.

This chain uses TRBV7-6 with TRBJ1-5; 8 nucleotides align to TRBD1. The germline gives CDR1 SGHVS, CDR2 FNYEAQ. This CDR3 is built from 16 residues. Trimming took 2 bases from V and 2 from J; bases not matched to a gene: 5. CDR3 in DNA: TGTGCCAGCAGCTTACGACAGGGGTTCGGCAATCAGCCCCAGCATTTT. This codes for CASSLRQGFGNQPQHF.

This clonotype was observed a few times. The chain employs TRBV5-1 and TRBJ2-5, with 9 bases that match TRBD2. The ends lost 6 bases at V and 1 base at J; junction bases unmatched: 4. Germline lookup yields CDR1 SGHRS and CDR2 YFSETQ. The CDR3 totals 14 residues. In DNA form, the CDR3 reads TGCGCCAGCATGGCTAGCGGGACCCAAGAGACCCAGTACTTC. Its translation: CASMASGTQETQYF.

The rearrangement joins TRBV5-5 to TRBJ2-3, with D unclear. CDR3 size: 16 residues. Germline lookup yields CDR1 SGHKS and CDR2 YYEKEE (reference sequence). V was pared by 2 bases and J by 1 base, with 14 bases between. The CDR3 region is CASSLSAAVGTDTQYF. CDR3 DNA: TGTGCCAGCAGCTTATCGGCCGCGGTAGGCACAGATACGCAGTATTTT.

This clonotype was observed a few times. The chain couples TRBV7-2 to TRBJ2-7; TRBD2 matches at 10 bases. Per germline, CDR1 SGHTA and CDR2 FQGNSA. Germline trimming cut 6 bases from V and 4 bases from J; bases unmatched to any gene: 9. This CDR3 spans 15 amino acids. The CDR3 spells CASSLTSGEGYEQYF. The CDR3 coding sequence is TGTGCCAGCAGTCTTACTAGCGGGGAGGGTTACGAGCAGTACTTC.

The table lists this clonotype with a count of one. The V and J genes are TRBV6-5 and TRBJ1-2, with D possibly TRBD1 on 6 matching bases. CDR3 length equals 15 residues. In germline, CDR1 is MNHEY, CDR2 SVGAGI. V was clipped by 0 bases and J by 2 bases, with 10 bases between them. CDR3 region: CASSYSTGTNYGYTF. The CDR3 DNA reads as TGTGCCAGCAGTTACTCCACAGGGACCAACTATGGCTACACCTTC.

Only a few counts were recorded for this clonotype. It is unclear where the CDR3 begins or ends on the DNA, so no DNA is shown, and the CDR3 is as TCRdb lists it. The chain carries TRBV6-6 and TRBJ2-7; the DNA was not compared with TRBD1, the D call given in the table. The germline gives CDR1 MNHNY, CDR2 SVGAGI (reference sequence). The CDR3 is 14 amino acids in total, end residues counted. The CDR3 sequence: CASILDRGVDEQYF.

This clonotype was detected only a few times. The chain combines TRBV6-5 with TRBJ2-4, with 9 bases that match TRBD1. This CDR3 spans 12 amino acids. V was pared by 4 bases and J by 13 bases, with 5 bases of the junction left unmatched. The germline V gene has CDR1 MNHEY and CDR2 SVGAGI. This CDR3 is CASSLTGGAQYF. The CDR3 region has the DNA TGTGCCAGCAGTTTAACAGGGGGCGCACAGTACTTC.

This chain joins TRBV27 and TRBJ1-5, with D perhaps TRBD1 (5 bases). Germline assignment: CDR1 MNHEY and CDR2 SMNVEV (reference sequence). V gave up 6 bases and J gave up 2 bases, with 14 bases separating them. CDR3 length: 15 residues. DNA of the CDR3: TGTGCCAGCAGGAACACAGGTTATGGCAATCAGCCCCAGCATTTT. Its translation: CASRNTGYGNQPQHF.

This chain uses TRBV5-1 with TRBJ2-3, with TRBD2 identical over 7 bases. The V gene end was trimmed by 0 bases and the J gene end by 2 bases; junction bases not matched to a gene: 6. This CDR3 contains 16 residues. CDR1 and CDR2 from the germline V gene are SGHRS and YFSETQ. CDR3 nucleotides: TGCGCCAGCAGCTTGGTCCCTAGCGGCACCACAGATACGCAGTATTTT. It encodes CASSLVPSGTTDTQYF. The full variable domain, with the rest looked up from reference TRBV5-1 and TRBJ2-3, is KAGVTQTPRYLIKTRGQQVTLSCSPISGHRSVSWYQQTPGQGLQFLFEYFSETQRNKGNFPGRFSGRQFSNSRSEMNVSTLELGDSALYLCASSLVPSGTTDTQYFGPGTRLTVL.